The next 20 T cell receptor beta chains were all read from a single sample in a study of blood T cell repertoires in COVID-19. Sequencing used immunoSEQ multiplex PCR; TCRdb keeps in-frame clones, though not all of them. Here the sample spans approximately 21,000 clones, about 90% being singletons. The sequencing sample was made of peripheral blood. These receptors came from a woman at least 80 years old with active COVID-19.

The chain combines TRBV11-2 with TRBJ2-2; D is possibly TRBD2 (6 bases). V lost 3 bases, J lost 0 bases, and 8 bases lay in between. Germline V gene data show CDR1 as SGHAT and CDR2 as FQNNGV. The CDR3 length is 15 residues. Written as DNA, the CDR3 is TGTGCCAGCAGCTTCGGGGGTCCGAACACCGGGGAGCTGTTTTTT. Encoded protein: CASSFGGPNTGELFF.

This clone turned up a few times. The CDR3 nucleotides are TGTGCCACCAGTGATTCGACTAATTCGACTGAAGCTTTCTTT. Protein product: CATSDSTNSTEAFF. V and J are TRBV24-1 and TRBJ1-1; D is uncertain. V gave up 2 bases and J gave up 5 bases, with 11 bases separating them. Germline-derived CDR1 and CDR2 are KGHDR and SFDVKD. The CDR3 has 14 amino acids.

The chain has TRBV5-4 and TRBJ2-7; D unresolved. Trimming removed 0 bases from V and 6 bases from J, with 13 bases in between. The germline gives CDR1 SGHNT, CDR2 YYREEE (reference sequence). CDR3 length: 14 amino acids. The DNA of the CDR3 is TGTGCCAGCAGCTTGGACCGTGGAGCTGGCGAGCAGTACTTC. Its translation is CASSLDRGAGEQYF.

This chain joins TRBV29-1 and TRBJ2-2, with 8 bases fitting TRBD1. The CDR3 covers 13 residues. Germline assignment: CDR1 SQVTM and CDR2 ANQGSEA. V lost 7 bases and J lost 1; bases outside the gene matches: 2. The CDR3 spells CSGGQENTGELFF. The DNA for the CDR3 is TGCAGCGGGGGACAGGAGAACACCGGGGAGCTGTTTTTT.

V usage is TRBV6-2 or TRBV6-3 and J usage is TRBJ1-2, with D maybe TRBD1 (6 bases). Per germline, CDR1 MNHEY and CDR2 SVGEGT. The V gene lost 1 base and the J gene lost 0 bases, with 9 bases spanning the gap. The CDR3 is 15 residues long. The CDR3 reads CASSYYGGPNYGYTF. The CDR3 DNA reads TGTGCCAGCAGTTACTACGGGGGGCCTAACTATGGCTACACCTTC.

Concerning this clone: The junction shows a germline mismatch at one end, possibly a read error. This chain uses TRBV7-7 with TRBJ2-7; D uncertain. This CDR3 has 13 amino acids. The germline V gene encodes CDR1 SSHAT and CDR2 FNYEAQ (reference sequence). In nucleotides, the CDR3 is TGTGCTAGCAGCGAACAGTCCTCCTACGAGCAGTACTTC. It specifies CASSEQSSYEQYF.

V usage is TRBV5-1 and J usage is TRBJ2-5, with D perhaps matching TRBD2 (6 bases). Trimming removed 4 bases from V and 1 base from J, with 14 bases in between. The CDR3 totals 15 residues. CDR1 is SGHRS, CDR2 YFSETQ, per germline. The CDR3 loop is CASSITPGAQETQYF. CDR3 sequence (DNA): TGCGCCAGCAGCATTACCCCGGGAGCCCAAGAGACCCAGTACTTC. The variable domain in full, completed from reference TRBV5-1 and TRBJ2-5, reads KAGVTQTPRYLIKTRGQQVTLSCSPISGHRSVSWYQQTPGQGLQFLFEYFSETQRNKGNFPGRFSGRQFSNSRSEMNVSTLELGDSALYLCASSITPGAQETQYFGPGTRLLVL.

This chain uses TRBV7-8 with TRBJ2-1; no clear D gene. This CDR3 comprises 14 residues. Germline assignment: CDR1 SGHVS and CDR2 FQNEAQ. Trimming stripped 5 bases from V and 2 bases from J, with 10 bases between. The CDR3 sequence: CASSLEHTYNEQFF. The CDR3, as DNA: TGTGCCAGCAGCCTCGAACATACCTACAATGAGCAGTTCTTC.

The rearrangement joins TRBV6-6 to TRBJ1-6; D perhaps matches TRBD1 (6 bases). V was clipped by 2 bases and J by 9 bases, with 17 bases between them. This CDR3 comprises 16 residues. Germline-derived CDR1 and CDR2 are MNHNY and SVGAGI (reference sequence). The CDR3: CASSYIEQGPTSPLHF. In DNA, the CDR3 is TGTGCCAGCAGTTACATTGAGCAGGGGCCAACTTCACCCCTCCACTTT.

The CDR3 loop is CASSFGSSGNTDTQYF. CDR3 sequence (DNA): TGTGCCAGCAGCTTTGGTTCTAGCGGGAACACAGATACGCAGTATTTT. This chain connects TRBV11-3 to TRBJ2-3, with TRBD2 identical over 9 bases. The V gene end was trimmed by 3 bases and the J gene end by 2 bases; junction bases not matched to a gene: 6. The CDR3 sequence is 16 residues long. The germline V gene has CDR1 SGHNT and CDR2 YENEEA.

The chain joins TRBV5-6 to TRBJ2-5, with 11 nucleotides matching TRBD2. Germline V gene lookup returns CDR1 SGHDT and CDR2 YYEEEE. Losses at the gene ends were 0 bases for V and 1 base for J; bases not matched to a gene: 5. The CDR3 consists of 17 residues. The chain's CDR3 is CASSLARLAGGQETQYF. The CDR3 DNA reads as TGTGCCAGCAGCTTGGCTAGGCTAGCGGGGGGCCAAGAGACCCAGTACTTC. Full variable domain (missing parts from reference TRBV5-6 and TRBJ2-5): DAGVTQSPTHLIKTRGQQVTLRCSPKSGHDTVSWYQQALGQGPQFIFQYYEEEERQRGNFPDRFSGHQFPNYSSELNVNALLLGDSALYLCASSLARLAGGQETQYFGPGTRLLVL.

V gene TRBV6-5 combines with J gene TRBJ1-1; TRBD1 matches at 10 bases. This CDR3 is built from 15 residues. Germline assignment: CDR1 MNHEY and CDR2 SVGAGI. Trimming cost V 5 bases and J 10 bases; bases outside gene matches: 13. In nucleotides, the CDR3 is TGTGCCAGCAGTCCCGGGACAGGGGCGAATTTAGGAGCTTTCTTT. Amino acid sequence: CASSPGTGANLGAFF.

The chain is built from TRBV10-3 and TRBJ2-7, with 8 bases fitting TRBD2. The length of the CDR3 is 14 residues. Trimming at V came to 5 bases and at J to 5 bases, leaving 8 bases not matched to a gene. Looked up from germline, CDR1 is ENHRY and CDR2 is SYGVKD. The CDR3 here is CAISNLAGGNEQYF. In DNA, the CDR3 is TGTGCCATCAGTAACCTAGCGGGTGGAAACGAGCAGTACTTC.

This sequence joins TRBV6-2 or TRBV6-3 and TRBJ2-7, with D unclear. The CDR3 spans 12 residues. Germline values: CDR1 MNHEY, CDR2 SVGEGT. Trimming removed 2 bases from V and 4 bases from J, with 6 bases in between. For the CDR3, the DNA is TGTGCCAGCAGTTACGGAGTTTACGAGCAGTACTTC. Its protein product is CASSYGVYEQYF.

The CDR3 loop is CASGPEAGQETQYF. CDR3 bases: TGTGCTAGTGGTCCCGAAGCGGGGCAAGAGACCCAGTACTTC. The J gene is TRBJ2-5, the V gene TRBV12-5, with 7 bases fitting TRBD2. CDR1 is LGHNT, CDR2 FRNRAP, per germline. This CDR3 is 14 amino acids long. J was trimmed by 2 bases and V by 5 bases; bases with no gene match: 5.

This chain's CDR3 is CASSPTGGTGGANVLTF. CDR3 DNA: TGCGCCAGCAGCCCAACAGGGGGCACTGGTGGGGCCAACGTCCTGACTTTC. This rearrangement joins TRBV5-1 to TRBJ2-6; TRBD1 matches at 9 bases. Germline V gene lookup returns CDR1 SGHRS and CDR2 YFSETQ. The V gene end was trimmed by 4 bases and the J gene end by 3 bases; junction bases not matched to a gene: 8. CDR3 length: 17 residues.

The chain links TRBV2 to TRBJ1-6; no firm D call. The CDR3 length is 14 residues. Between the trimmed V and J ends, which lost 4 bases and 7 bases, there was a span of 11 bases. Germline-derived CDR1 and CDR2 are SNHLY and FYNNEI. The chain's CDR3 is CASSVSAGNSPLHF. The CDR3 DNA follows: TGTGCCAGCAGTGTGTCGGCAGGCAATTCACCCCTCCACTTT.

This clone has just one count. The genes are TRBV19 and TRBJ1-1; no reliable D call. The CDR3 length is 16 residues. Per germline, CDR1 LNHDA and CDR2 SQIVND (reference sequence). Trimming cost V 5 bases and J 0 bases, with 16 bases left between them. The CDR3 nucleotides read TGTGCCAGTAGTCCCCCTCATGGGAGGGTGAACACTGAAGCTTTCTTT. This gives the protein CASSPPHGRVNTEAFF.

The CDR3 spells CASSPGGGNQPQHF. CDR3 nucleotide sequence: TGTGCCAGCTCCCCGGGGGGTGGCAATCAGCCCCAGCATTTT. The chain uses TRBV18 and TRBJ1-5; possible D gene TRBD1, 5 bases. CDR3 length: 14 amino acids. Trimming left V 6 bases short and J 2 bases short, with 11 bases between. The germline gives CDR1 KGHSH, CDR2 LQKENI.

V usage is TRBV25-1 and J usage is TRBJ2-7; 9 bases fit TRBD1. The CDR3 consists of 17 residues. After removal of 6 bases from V and 1 base from J, the junction contained 13 bases not matched to a gene. CDR1 and CDR2 (germline): MGHDK, SYGVNS. CDR3 nucleotide sequence: TGTGCCAGCAGCCGGGGGTGGGGGACAGGGAAATCCTACGAGCAGTACTTC. This translates into CASSRGWGTGKSYEQYF.